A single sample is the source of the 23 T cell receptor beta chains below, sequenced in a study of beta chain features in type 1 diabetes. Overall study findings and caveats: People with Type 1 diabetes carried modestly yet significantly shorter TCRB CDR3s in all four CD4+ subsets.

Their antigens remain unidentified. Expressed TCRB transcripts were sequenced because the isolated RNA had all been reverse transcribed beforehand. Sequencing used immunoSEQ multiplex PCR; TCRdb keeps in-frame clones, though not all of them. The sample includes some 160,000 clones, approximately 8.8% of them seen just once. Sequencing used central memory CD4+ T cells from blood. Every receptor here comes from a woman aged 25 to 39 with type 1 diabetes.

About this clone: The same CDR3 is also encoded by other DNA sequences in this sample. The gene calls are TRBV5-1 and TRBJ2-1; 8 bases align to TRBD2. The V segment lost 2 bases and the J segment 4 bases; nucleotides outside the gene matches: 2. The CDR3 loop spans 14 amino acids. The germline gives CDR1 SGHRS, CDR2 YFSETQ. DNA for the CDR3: TGCGCCAGCAGCTTAAGCGGGGGTTACAATGAGCAGTTCTTC. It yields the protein CASSLSGGYNEQFF.

The CDR3 sequence is CASSLAGTGGSEAFF. Here the CDR3 DNA reads TGTGCCAGCAGCTTGGCCGGGACGGGAGGGTCTGAAGCTTTCTTT. This chain joins TRBV5-4 and TRBJ1-1; a possible D gene is TRBD1 (5 bases). V dropped 0 bases and J dropped 6 bases, with 15 bases sitting between them. The germline V gene encodes CDR1 SGHNT and CDR2 YYREEE (reference sequence). The CDR3 extends over 15 amino acids.

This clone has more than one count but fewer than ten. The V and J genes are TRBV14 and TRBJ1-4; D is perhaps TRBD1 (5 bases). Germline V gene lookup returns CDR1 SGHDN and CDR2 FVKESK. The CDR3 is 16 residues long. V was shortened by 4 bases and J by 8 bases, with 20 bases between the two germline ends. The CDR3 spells CASSLAFGHFREKLFF. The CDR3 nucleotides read TGTGCCAGCAGCCTAGCCTTCGGACACTTCAGAGAAAAACTGTTTTTT.

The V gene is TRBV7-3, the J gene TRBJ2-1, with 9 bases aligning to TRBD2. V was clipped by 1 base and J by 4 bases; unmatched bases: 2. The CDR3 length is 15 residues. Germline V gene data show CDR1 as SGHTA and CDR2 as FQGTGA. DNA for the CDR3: TGTGCCAGCAGCTTAATAGCGGGAGATTACAATGAGCAGTTCTTC. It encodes CASSLIAGDYNEQFF.

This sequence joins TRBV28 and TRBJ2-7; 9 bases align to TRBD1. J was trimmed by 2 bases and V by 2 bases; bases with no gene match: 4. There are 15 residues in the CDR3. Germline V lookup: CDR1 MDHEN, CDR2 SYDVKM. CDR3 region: CASSLPTGGAYEQYF. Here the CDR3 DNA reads TGTGCCAGCAGTTTACCCACAGGGGGCGCCTACGAGCAGTACTTC.

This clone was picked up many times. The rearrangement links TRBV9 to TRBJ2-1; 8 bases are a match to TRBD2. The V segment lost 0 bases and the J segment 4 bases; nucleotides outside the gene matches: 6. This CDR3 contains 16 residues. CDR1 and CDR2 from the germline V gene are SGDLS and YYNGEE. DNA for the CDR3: TGTGCCAGCAGCGTAGCTTACGGGAGGGGGTACAATGAGCAGTTCTTC. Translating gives CASSVAYGRGYNEQFF.

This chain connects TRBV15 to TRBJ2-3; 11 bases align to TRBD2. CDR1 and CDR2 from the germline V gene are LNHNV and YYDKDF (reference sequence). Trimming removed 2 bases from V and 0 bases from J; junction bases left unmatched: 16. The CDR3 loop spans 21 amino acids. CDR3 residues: CATSRTPPGLAVDHSTDTQYF. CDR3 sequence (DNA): TGTGCCACCAGCAGAACACCTCCGGGACTAGCGGTTGATCATAGCACAGATACGCAGTATTTT.

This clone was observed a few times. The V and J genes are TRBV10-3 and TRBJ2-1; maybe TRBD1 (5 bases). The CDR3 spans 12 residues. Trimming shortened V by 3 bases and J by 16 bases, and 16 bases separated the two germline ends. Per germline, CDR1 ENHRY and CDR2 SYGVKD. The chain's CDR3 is CAISDGEKGAFF. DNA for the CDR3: TGTGCCATCAGTGATGGGGAAAAAGGGGCCTTCTTC.

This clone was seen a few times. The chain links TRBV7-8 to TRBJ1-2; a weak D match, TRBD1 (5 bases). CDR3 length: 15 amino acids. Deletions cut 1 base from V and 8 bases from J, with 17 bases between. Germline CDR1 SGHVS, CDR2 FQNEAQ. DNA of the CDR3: TGTGCCAGCAGCTTAGATACGTCGACAGTGGGAGGCTACACCTTC. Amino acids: CASSLDTSTVGGYTF. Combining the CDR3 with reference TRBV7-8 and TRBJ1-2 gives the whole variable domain GAGVSQSPRYKVAKRGQDVALRCDPISGHVSLFWYQQALGQGPEFLTYFQNEAQLDKSGLPSDRFFAERPEGSVSTLKIQRTQQEDSAVYLCASSLDTSTVGGYTFGSGTRLTVV.

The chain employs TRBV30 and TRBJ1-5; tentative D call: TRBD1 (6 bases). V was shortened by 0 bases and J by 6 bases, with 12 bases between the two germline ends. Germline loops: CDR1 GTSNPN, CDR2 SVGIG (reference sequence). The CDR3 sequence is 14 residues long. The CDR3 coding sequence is TGTGCCTGGAGTGTATCCACAGGGCCTCAGCCCCAGCATTTT. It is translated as CAWSVSTGPQPQHF.

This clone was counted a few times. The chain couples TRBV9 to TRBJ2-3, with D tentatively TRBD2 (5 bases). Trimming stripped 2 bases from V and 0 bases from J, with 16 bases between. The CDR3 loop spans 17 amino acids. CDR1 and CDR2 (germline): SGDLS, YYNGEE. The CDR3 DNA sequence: TGTGCCAGCAGCGTCTCACCGTCGAGCGGTAGCACAGATACGCAGTATTTT. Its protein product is CASSVSPSSGSTDTQYF. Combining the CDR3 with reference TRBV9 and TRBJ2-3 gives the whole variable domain DSGVTQTPKHLITATGQRVTLRCSPRSGDLSVYWYQQSLDQGLQFLIQYYNGEERAKGNILERFSAQQFPDLHSELNLSSLELGDSALYFCASSVSPSSGSTDTQYFGPGTRLTVL.

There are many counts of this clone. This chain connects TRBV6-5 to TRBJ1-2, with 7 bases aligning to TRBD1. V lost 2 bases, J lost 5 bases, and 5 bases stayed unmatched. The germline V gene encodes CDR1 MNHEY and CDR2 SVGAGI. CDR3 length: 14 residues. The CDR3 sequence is CASSYQPTGYGYTF. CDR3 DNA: TGTGCCAGCAGTTACCAACCGACAGGGTATGGCTACACCTTC.

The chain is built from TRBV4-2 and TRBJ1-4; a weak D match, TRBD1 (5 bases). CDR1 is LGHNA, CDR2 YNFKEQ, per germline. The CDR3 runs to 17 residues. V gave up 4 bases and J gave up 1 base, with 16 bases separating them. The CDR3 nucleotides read TGTGCCAGCAGCCGGGGTGCCGGGGGGAGAACTAATGAAAAACTGTTTTTT. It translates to CASSRGAGGRTNEKLFF.

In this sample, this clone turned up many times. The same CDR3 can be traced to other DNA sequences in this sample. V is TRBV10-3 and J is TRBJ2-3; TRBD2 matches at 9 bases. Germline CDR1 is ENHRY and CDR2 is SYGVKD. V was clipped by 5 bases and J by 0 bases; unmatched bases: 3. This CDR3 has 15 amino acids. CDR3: CAISPGTSSTDTQYF. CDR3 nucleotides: TGTGCCATCAGTCCCGGGACTAGCAGCACAGATACGCAGTATTTT.

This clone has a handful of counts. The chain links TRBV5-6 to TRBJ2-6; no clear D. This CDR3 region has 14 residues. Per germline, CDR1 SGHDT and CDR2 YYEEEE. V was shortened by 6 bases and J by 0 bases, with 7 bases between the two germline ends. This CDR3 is CASNSNSGANVLTF. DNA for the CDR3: TGTGCCAGCAACTCGAACTCTGGGGCCAACGTCCTGACTTTC.

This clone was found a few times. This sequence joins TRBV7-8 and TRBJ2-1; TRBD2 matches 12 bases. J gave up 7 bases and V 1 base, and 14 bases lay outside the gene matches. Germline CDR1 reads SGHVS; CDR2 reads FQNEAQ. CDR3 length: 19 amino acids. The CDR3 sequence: CASSLVDRASGRAFNEQFF. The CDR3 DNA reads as TGTGCCAGCAGCTTAGTTGACCGGGCTAGCGGGAGGGCCTTTAATGAGCAGTTCTTC. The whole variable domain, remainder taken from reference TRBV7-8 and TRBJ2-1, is GAGVSQSPRYKVAKRGQDVALRCDPISGHVSLFWYQQALGQGPEFLTYFQNEAQLDKSGLPSDRFFAERPEGSVSTLKIQRTQQEDSAVYLCASSLVDRASGRAFNEQFFGPGTRLTVL.

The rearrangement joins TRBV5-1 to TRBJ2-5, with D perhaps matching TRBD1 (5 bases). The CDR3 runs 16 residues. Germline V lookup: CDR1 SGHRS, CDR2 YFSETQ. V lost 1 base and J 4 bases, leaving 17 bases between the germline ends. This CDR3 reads CASSLLGRVDGETQYF. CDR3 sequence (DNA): TGCGCCAGCAGCTTGTTAGGCAGGGTCGATGGAGAGACCCAGTACTTC.

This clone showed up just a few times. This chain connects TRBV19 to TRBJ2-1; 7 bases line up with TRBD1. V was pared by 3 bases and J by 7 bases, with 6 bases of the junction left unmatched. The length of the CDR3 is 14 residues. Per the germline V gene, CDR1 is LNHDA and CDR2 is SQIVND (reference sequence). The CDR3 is CASSMATGLNEQFF. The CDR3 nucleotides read TGTGCCAGTAGTATGGCGACAGGGCTGAATGAGCAGTTCTTC.

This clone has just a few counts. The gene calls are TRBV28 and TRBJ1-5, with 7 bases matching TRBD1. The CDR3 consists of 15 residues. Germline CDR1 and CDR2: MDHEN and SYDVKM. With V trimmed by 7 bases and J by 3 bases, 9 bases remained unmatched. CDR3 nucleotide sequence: TGTGCCAGCAAAGCCCTGGACAGGAACAATCAGCCCCAGCATTTT. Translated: CASKALDRNNQPQHF.

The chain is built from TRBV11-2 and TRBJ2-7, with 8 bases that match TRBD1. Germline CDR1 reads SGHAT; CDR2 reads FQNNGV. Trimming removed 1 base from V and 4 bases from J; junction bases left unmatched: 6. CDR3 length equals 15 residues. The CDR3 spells CASSLAGQGAYEQYF. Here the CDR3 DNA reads TGTGCCAGCAGCTTAGCAGGCCAGGGGGCTTACGAGCAGTACTTC. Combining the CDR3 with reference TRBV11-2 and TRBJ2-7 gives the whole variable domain EAGVAQSPRYKIIEKRQSVAFWCNPISGHATLYWYQQILGQGPKLLIQFQNNGVVDDSQLPKDRFSAERLKGVDSTLKIQPAKLEDSAVYLCASSLAGQGAYEQYFGPGTRLTVT.

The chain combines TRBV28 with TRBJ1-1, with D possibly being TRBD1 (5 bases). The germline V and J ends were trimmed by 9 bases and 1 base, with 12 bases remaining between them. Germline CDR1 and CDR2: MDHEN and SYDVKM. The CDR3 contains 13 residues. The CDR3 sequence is CASTGPGNTEAFF. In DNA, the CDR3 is TGTGCCAGTACAGGTCCGGGGAACACTGAAGCTTTCTTT. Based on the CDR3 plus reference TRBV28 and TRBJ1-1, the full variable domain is DVKVTQSSRYLVKRTGEKVFLECVQDMDHENMFWYRQDPGLGLRLIYFSYDVKMKEKGDIPEGYSVSREKKERFSLILESASTNQTSMYLCASTGPGNTEAFFGQGTRLTVV.

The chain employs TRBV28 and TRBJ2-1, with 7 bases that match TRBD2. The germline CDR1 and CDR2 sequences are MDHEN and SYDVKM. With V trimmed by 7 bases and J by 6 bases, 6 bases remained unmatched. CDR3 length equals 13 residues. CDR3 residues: CASNGRQFNEQFF. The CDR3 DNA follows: TGTGCCAGCAACGGGAGGCAATTCAATGAGCAGTTCTTC.

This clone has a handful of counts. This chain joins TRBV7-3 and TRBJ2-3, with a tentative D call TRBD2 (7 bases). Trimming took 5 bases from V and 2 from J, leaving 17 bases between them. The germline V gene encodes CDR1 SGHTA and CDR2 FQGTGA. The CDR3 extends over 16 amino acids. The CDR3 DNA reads TGTGCCAGCAGCCCCCGGGGGCGGGAGAACACAGATACGCAGTATTTT. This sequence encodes CASSPRGRENTDTQYF.